The sample holds a few counts of the clone carrying this TCR beta chain. Methods described previously, with TCR primers listed, were used for bulk TCR libraries. TCRdb recomputed calls from the PCR reads with MiXCR, one row per CDR3 protein. In the table there are about 510,000 distinct CDR3 sequences, about 25% of which are singletons. The source of the sample is a study of molecular identifiers for immune sequencing clone quantification. Sequencing libraries of naive CD8 cells derived from around 20,000 to 990,000 sorted cells with 10%, 30% or 50% RNA. Trimming pared 7 bases from V and 1 base from J, leaving 10 bases between. The CDR3 totals 13 residues. Germline assignment: CDR1 LNHNV and CDR2 YYDKDF (reference sequence).

Sequenced input: naive CD8+ T cells from blood, with Jurkat cell RNA spiked in. Subset in this sample: FACS-sorted CD8+CD4-CCR7+CD45RA+ naive T cells. J is TRBJ1-1 and V is TRBV15, with no clear D. The source of this sequence is a human donor in good health. Some libraries in this study had Jurkat cell RNA spiked in. CDR3 sequence (DNA): TGTGCCACCACGCCCCATCCGAACACTGAAGCTTTCTTT. It specifies CATTPHPNTEAFF.